These T cell receptor beta chains were read from a single sample in a study of PD-1 blockade in classical Hodgkin lymphoma. TCRdb's copy holds only in-frame clones and misses some; the assay was immunoSEQ multiplex PCR. The sample has around 26,000 clones; 94% are singletons. The sequencing input was peripheral blood mononuclear cells (PBMCs). The source of these receptors is a human donor with classical Hodgkin lymphoma. CDR3s leave out the opening cysteine and the closing phenylalanine or tryptophan. The order of the fields is J gene, V gene, CDR3 protein.

j_call: TRBJ1-4; v_call: TRBV2; cdr3_aa: ASSEALVSGTWNEKLF
j_call: TRBJ1-6; v_call: TRBV7-9; cdr3_aa: ASSSGGGLSTYNSPLH
j_call: TRBJ2-1; v_call: TRBV19; cdr3_aa: ASSTPSGIYNEQF
j_call: TRBJ2-3; v_call: TRBV11-2; cdr3_aa: ASSTGTPSTDTQY
j_call: TRBJ2-5; v_call: TRBV6-6; cdr3_aa: ASSYSILGVETQY
j_call: TRBJ1-2; v_call: TRBV27; cdr3_aa: ATAGVGTSNYGYT
j_call: TRBJ1-1; v_call: TRBV5-5; cdr3_aa: ASSLVGTSNTEAF
j_call: TRBJ2-1; v_call: TRBV6-1; cdr3_aa: ASRPPAGVEQF
j_call: TRBJ1-2; v_call: TRBV7-8; cdr3_aa: ASSLVAAYGYT
j_call: TRBJ1-1; v_call: TRBV5-1; cdr3_aa: ASSLALGQVGTEAF
j_call: TRBJ1-6; v_call: TRBV28; cdr3_aa: ASSPFRASSPLH
j_call: TRBJ1-6; v_call: TRBV7-9; cdr3_aa: ADSLLSSYNSPLH
j_call: TRBJ1-2; v_call: TRBV27; cdr3_aa: ASRYREHYT
j_call: TRBJ1-3; v_call: TRBV30; cdr3_aa: AWTGLGRSGNTIY
j_call: TRBJ2-6; v_call: TRBV7-3; cdr3_aa: ASSLRQIASSGANVLT
j_call: TRBJ1-1; v_call: TRBV5-1; cdr3_aa: ASSLHYRGNTEAF
j_call: TRBJ1-2; v_call: TRBV2; cdr3_aa: ASSLQTVNYGYT
j_call: TRBJ2-1; v_call: TRBV30; cdr3_aa: AWSNGRYNEQF
j_call: TRBJ2-1; v_call: TRBV9; cdr3_aa: ASSQTQGGHGNEQF
j_call: TRBJ1-1; v_call: TRBV19; cdr3_aa: ASSISIRNTEAF
j_call: TRBJ1-1; v_call: TRBV7-9; cdr3_aa: ASSFAEGTWAF
j_call: TRBJ2-7; v_call: TRBV30; cdr3_aa: AWSGETGVGRKFFYEQY
j_call: TRBJ2-1; v_call: TRBV19; cdr3_aa: ASSTPGRVGYNEQF
j_call: TRBJ2-5; v_call: TRBV10-3; cdr3_aa: AIRPLAGETQY
j_call: TRBJ1-1; v_call: TRBV6-6; cdr3_aa: ASSQPSTGPETEAF
j_call: TRBJ2-2; v_call: TRBV5-1; cdr3_aa: ASSLGGSGANTGELF
j_call: TRBJ2-5; v_call: TRBV5-4; cdr3_aa: ASSGSRETQY